This T cell receptor beta chain stems from a study of shared clonotypes between healthy human individuals. Study-level points and caveats: Among a few donors, roughly 5% of naive CD4 clonotypes were found in common. Generation probability values for non-shared clonotypes were lower than those for clonotypes shared by all four donors.

Germline V lookup: CDR1 SGHRS, CDR2 YFSETQ. The ends lost 4 bases at V and 2 bases at J; junction bases unmatched: 4. The CDR3 sequence is 15 residues long. Caucasian adults residing in Nashville, Tennessee made up all the donors. Subsets obtained from CD4+ cells comprised CD45RA+ naive and CD45RA-negative memory cells. TCRdb's table, derived via immunoSEQ multiplex PCR, lists solely in-frame clones and lacks some. Found here are millions of clones, just over 90% of them singletons; the top ten hold 0.39%. Turning to this clone: What it binds is not known. Other DNA sequences within the sample encode an identical CDR3.

The sample was naive CD4+ T cells from PBMCs. As for subset: CD45RA+ positively selected. J is TRBJ2-5 and V is TRBV5-1; 11 bases match TRBD2. This sequence was found in a man aged 18 to 35 in good health. Some clones in this sample may be carry-over from other donors' samples. The CDR3 nucleotides are TGCGCCAGCAGCCTCCGACTAGCGGGGCAAGAGACCCAGTACTTC. It yields the protein CASSLRLAGQETQYF.